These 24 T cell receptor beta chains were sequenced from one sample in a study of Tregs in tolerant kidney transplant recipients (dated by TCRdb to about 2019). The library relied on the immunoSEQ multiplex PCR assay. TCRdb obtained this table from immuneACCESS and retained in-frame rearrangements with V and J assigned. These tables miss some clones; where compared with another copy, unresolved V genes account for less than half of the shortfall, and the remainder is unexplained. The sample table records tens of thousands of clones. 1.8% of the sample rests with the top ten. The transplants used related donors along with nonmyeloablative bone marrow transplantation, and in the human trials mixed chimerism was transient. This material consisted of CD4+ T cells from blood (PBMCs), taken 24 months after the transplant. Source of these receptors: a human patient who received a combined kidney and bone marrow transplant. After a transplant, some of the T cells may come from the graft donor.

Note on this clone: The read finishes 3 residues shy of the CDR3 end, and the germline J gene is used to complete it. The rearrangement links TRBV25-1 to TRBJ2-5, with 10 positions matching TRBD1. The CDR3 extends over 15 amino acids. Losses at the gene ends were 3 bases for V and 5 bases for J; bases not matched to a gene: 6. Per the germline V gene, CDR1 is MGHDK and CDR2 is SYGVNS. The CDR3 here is CASSDRQGAKETQYF. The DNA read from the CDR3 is TGTGCCAGCAGTGACCGACAGGGGGCTAAGGAGACC.

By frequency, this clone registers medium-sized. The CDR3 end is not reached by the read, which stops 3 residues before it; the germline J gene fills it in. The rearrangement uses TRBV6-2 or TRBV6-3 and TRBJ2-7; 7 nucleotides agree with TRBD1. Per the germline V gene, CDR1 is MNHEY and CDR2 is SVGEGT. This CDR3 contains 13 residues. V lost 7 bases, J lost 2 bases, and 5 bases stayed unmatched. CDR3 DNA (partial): TGTGCCAGCACCAAGACAGGGACCTACGAG. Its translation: CASTKTGTYE. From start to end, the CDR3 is CASTKTGTYEQYF.

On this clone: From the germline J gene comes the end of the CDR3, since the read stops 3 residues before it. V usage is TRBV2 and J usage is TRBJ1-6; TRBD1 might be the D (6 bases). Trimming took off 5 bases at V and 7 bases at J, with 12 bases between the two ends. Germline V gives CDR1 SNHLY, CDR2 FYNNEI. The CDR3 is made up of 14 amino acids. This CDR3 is CASSYTGLNSPLHF. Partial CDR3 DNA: TGTGCCAGCAGTTATACAGGGTTGAATTCACCC.

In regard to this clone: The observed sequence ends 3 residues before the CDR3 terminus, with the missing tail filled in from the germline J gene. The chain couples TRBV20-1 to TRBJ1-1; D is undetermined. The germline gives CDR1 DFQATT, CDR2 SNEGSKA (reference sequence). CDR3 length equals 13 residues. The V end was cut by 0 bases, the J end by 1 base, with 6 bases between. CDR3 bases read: TGCAGTGCTAGAGATCACAGGAACACTGAA. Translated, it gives CSARDHRNTE. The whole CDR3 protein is CSARDHRNTEAFF.

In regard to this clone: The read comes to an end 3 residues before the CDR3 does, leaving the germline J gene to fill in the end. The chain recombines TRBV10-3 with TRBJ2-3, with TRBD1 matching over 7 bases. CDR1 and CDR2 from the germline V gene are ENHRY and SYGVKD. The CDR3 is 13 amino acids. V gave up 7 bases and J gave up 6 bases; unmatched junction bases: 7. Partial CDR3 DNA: TGTGCCATCACCCGGGACAGTAGGGATACG. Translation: CAITRDSRDT. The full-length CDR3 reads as CAITRDSRDTQYF.

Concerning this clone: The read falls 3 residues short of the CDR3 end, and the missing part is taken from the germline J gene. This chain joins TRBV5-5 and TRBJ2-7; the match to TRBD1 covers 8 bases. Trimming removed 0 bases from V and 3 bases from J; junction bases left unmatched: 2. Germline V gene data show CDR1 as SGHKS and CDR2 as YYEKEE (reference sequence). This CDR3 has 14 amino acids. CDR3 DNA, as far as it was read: TGTGCCAGCAGCTTGGATGGACAGGGCTACGAG. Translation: CASSLDGQGYE. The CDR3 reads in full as CASSLDGQGYEQYF.

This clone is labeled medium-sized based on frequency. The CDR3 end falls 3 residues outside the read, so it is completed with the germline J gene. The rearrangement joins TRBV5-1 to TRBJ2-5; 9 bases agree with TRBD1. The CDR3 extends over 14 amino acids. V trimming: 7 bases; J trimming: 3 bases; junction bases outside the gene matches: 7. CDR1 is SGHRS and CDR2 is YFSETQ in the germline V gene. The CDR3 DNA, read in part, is TGCGCCAGCGGAATGGGACAGGGCGAAGAGACC. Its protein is CASGMGQGEET. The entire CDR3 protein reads CASGMGQGEETQYF.

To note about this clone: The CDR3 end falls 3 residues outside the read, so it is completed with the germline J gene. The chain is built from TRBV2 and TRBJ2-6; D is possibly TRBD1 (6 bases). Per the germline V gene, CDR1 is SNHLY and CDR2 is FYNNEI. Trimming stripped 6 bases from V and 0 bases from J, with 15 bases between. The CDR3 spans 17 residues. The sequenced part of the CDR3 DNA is TGTGCCAGCAGCGGACAGAAAAAAGCCTCTGGGGCCAACGTC. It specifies CASSGQKKASGANV. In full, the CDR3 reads CASSGQKKASGANVLTF.

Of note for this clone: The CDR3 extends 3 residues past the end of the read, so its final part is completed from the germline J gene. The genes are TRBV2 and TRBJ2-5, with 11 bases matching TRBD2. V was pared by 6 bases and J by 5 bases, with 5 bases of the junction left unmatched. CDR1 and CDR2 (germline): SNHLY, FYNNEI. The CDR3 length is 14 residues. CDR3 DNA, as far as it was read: TGTGCCAGCAGGGAAACTAGCGGGAGTGAGACC. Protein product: CASRETSGSET. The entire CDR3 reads CASRETSGSETQYF. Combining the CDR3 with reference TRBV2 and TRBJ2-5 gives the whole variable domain EPEVTQTPSHQVTQMGQEVILRCVPISNHLYFYWYRQILGQKVEFLVSFYNNEISEKSEIFDDQFSVERPDGSNFTLKIRSTKLEDSAMYFCASRETSGSETQYFGPGTRLLVL.

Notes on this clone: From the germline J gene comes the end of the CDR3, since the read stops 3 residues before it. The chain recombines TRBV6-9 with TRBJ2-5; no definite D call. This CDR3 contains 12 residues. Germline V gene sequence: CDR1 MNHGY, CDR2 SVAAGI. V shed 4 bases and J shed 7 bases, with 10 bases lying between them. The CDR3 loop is CASSSLQRTQYF. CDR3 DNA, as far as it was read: TGTGCCAGCAGTTCCTTGCAGCGGACC.

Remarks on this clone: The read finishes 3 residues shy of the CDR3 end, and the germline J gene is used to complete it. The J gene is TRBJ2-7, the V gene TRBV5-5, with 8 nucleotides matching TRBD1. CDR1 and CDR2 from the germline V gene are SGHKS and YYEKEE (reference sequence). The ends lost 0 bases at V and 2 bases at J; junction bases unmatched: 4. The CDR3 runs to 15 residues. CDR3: CASSLAATGAYEQYF. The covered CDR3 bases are TGTGCCAGCAGCTTGGCGGCGACAGGGGCCTACGAG.

CDR3 region: CASSLEVAGYNSPLHF. The sequenced CDR3 bases are TGCGCCAGCAGCTTGGAGGTGGCCGGGTATAATTCACCC. This chain joins TRBV5-1 and TRBJ1-6, with unresolved D. The sequenced fragment ends 3 residues before the CDR3 boundary, so the rest is inferred from the germline J gene. The CDR3 has 16 amino acids. V shed 0 bases and J shed 4 bases, with 11 bases lying between them. Germline V gives CDR1 SGHRS, CDR2 YFSETQ.

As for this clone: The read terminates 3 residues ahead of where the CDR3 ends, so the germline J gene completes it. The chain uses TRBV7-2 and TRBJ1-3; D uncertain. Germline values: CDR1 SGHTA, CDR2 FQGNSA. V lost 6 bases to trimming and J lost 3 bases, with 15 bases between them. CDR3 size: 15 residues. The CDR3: CASSYGPGFGNTIYF. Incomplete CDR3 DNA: TGTGCCAGCAGTTATGGTCCAGGTTTTGGAAACACC.

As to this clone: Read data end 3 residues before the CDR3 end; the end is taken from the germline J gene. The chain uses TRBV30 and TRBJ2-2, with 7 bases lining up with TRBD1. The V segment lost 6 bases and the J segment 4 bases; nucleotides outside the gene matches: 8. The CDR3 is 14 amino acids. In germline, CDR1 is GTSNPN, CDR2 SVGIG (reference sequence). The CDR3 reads CACSRDRSTGELFF. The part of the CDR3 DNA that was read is TGTGCCTGTTCCCGGGACAGATCCACCGGGGAG.

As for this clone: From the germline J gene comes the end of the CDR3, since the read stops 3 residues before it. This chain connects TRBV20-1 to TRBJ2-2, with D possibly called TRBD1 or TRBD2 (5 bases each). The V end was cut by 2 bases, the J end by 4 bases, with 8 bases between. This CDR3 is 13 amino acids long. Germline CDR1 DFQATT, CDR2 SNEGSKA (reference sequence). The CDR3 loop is CSARQGVTGELFF. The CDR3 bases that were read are TGCAGTGCTAGACAGGGAGTCACCGGGGAG.

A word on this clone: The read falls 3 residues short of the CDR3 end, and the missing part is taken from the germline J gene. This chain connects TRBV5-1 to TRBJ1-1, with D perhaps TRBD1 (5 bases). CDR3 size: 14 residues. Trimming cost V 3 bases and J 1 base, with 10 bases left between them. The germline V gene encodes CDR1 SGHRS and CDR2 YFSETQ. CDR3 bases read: TGCGCCAGCAGCTCGTTCACAGGGAACACTGAA. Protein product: CASSSFTGNTE. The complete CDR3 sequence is CASSSFTGNTEAFF.

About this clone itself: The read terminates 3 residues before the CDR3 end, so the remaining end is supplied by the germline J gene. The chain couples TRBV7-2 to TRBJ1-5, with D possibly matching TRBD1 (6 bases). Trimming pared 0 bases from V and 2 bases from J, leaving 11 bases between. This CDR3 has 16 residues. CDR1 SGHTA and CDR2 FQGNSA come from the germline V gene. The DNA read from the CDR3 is TGTGCCAGCAGCTTAGCGACAGGTTGGGGCAATCAGCCC. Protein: CASSLATGWGNQP. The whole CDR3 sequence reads CASSLATGWGNQPQHF.

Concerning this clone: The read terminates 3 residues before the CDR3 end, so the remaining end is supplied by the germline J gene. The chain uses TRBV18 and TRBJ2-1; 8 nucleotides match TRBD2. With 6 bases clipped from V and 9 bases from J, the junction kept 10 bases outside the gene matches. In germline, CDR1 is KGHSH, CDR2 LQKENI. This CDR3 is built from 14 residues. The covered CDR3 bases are TGTGCCAGCTCCCCCAAGCCGACTAGCGTTGAG. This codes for CASSPKPTSVE. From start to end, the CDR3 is CASSPKPTSVEQFF.

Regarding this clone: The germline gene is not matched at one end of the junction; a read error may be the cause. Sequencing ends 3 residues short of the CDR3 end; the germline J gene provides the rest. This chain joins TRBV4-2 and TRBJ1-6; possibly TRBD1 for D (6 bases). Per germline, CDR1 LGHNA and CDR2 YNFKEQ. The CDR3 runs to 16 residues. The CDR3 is CASSQEAGQSYSPLHF. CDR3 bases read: TGCGCCAGCAGCCAAGAAGCCGGACAGTCCTATTCGCCC.

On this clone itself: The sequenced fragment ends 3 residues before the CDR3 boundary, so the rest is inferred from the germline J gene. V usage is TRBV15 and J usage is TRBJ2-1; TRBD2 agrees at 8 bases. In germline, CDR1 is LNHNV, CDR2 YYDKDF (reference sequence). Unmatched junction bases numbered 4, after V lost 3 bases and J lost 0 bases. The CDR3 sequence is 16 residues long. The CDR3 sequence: CATSRRLAPSYNEQFF. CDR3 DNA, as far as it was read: TGTGCCACCAGCAGGAGACTAGCGCCCTCCTACAATGAG.

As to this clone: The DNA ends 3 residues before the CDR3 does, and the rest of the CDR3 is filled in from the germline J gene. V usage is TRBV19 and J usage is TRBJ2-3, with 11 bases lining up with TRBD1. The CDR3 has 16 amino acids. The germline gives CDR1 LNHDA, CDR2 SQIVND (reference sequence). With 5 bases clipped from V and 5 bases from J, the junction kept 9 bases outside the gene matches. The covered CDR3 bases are TGTGCCAGTAGTGTCCCGGGACAGGGGGTGGTAGATACG. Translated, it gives CASSVPGQGVVDT. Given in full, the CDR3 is CASSVPGQGVVDTQYF.

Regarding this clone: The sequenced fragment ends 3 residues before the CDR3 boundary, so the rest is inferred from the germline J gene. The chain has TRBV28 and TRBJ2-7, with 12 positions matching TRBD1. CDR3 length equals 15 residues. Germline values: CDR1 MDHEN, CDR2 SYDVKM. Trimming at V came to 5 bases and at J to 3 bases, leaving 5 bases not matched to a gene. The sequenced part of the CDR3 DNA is TGTGCCAGCAGTCAGGGACAGGGGGCAAACTACGAG. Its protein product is CASSQGQGANYE. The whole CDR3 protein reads CASSQGQGANYEQYF.

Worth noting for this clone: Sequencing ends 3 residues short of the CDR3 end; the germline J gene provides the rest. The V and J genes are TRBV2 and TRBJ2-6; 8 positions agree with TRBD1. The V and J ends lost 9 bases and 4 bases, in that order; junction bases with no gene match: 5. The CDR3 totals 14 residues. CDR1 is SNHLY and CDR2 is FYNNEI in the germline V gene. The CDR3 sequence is CARRQGSGANVLTF. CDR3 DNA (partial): TGTGCCAGAAGACAGGGGAGCGGGGCCAACGTC.

The CDR3 DNA, read in part, is TGCAGCGTCGGGACTAGCGGGAGCGGTGAGACC. Protein product: CSVGTSGSGET. The complete CDR3 sequence is CSVGTSGSGETQYF. V is TRBV29-1 and J is TRBJ2-5, with 14 bases fitting TRBD2. The read terminates 3 residues ahead of where the CDR3 ends, so the germline J gene completes it. The CDR3 is 14 residues long. The V gene end was trimmed by 6 bases and the J gene end by 5 bases; junction bases not matched to a gene: 5. Germline loops: CDR1 SQVTM, CDR2 ANQGSEA.